Presented here are 13 T cell receptor beta chains from one specimen sequenced in a study of CD8+CD57+ T cells in acquired aplastic anemia. Profiles of TCR beta VDJ and CDR3 were generated from a genomic DNA template. TCRdb itself ran the reads through MiXCR, one entry per CDR3 protein. The table includes approximately 99,000 distinct CDR3 sequences, about half detected once. Input material: sorted CD4+, CD8+, or CD8+CD57+ T cells (not recorded which) from PBMCs. The receptors come from a human donor in good health, serving as a control.

This clonotype was detected a few times. This sequence may be a read error, since a much larger clone differs from it by one base. The chain joins TRBV12-3 or TRBV12-4 to TRBJ1-1; D is uncertain. CDR3 length: 11 residues. V lost 8 bases, J lost 7 bases, and 11 bases lay in between. Here the CDR3 DNA reads TGTGCCAGCTTTACACGGATTGAAGCTTTCTTT. This encodes CASFTRIEAFF.

This clonotype came up once. A much larger clone lies a single base off, so this may be a read error. The chain uses TRBV5-1 and TRBJ1-1, with a tentative D call TRBD1 (5 bases). The CDR3 totals 14 residues. Germline V gives CDR1 SGHRS, CDR2 YFSETQ. CDR3 protein: CASSFGTEGAEASF. CDR3 coding DNA: TGCGCCAGCAGCTTCGGGACGGAGGGTGCTGAAGCTTCCTTT. Filled out from reference TRBV5-1 and TRBJ1-1, the complete variable domain reads KAGVTQTPRYLIKTRGQQVTLSCSPISGHRSVSWYQQTPGQGLQFLFEYFSETQRNKGNFPGRFSGRQFSNSRSEMNVSTLELGDSALYLCASSFGTEGAEASFGQGTRLTVV.

This clonotype was recorded once. A much larger clone differs by one base, so this may be a read error. This rearrangement joins TRBV10-3 to TRBJ1-2; no definite D call. The CDR3 runs 16 residues. V gave up 5 bases and J gave up 3 bases, with 19 bases separating them. CDR1 is ENHRY, CDR2 SYGVKD, per germline. The CDR3 coding sequence is TGTGCCATCAGTTACTCGTTGACGGGCTCGGACTATGGCTACACCTTC. Its translation: CAISYSLTGSDYGYTF.

V and J are TRBV10-3 and TRBJ2-2; 9 nucleotides line up with TRBD2. Germline V gives CDR1 ENHRY, CDR2 SYGVKD. After removal of 8 bases from V and 4 bases from J, the junction contained 8 bases not matched to a gene. The CDR3 runs to 15 residues. CDR3 sequence reads: CAISGSGGPTGELFF. The CDR3 nucleotides read TGTGCCATCTCTGGCAGCGGGGGGCCCACCGGGGAGCTGTTTTTT.

This clonotype was observed at least ten times. The chain uses TRBV27 and TRBJ1-2, with D possibly matching TRBD1 (6 bases). Trimming left V 2 bases short and J 2 bases short, with 9 bases between. Per the germline V gene, CDR1 is MNHEY and CDR2 is SMNVEV (reference sequence). The CDR3 is 14 residues long. The CDR3 here is CASSLGGLNYGYTF. In DNA form, the CDR3 reads TGTGCCAGCAGTTTAGGGGGCCTAAACTATGGCTACACCTTC.

The V and J genes are TRBV20-1 and TRBJ2-7; 7 positions match TRBD1. This CDR3 region has 15 residues. The V gene's germline CDR1 is DFQATT and CDR2 SNEGSKA (reference sequence). J gave up 0 bases and V 4 bases, and 9 bases lay outside the gene matches. The CDR3 reads CSATNYRGSSYEQYF. The CDR3 nucleotides are TGCAGTGCTACGAATTACAGGGGAAGCTCCTACGAGCAGTACTTC.

In this sample, this clonotype turned up many times. The rearrangement joins TRBV5-4 to TRBJ1-2; 7 positions agree with TRBD1. Trimming removed 0 bases from V and 4 bases from J; junction bases left unmatched: 3. The CDR3 consists of 14 residues. CDR1 is SGHNT and CDR2 is YYREEE in the germline V gene (reference sequence). This chain's CDR3 is CASSLGQGVYGYTF. Here the CDR3 DNA reads TGTGCCAGCAGCTTGGGACAGGGTGTCTATGGCTACACCTTC.

The gene calls are TRBV20-1 and TRBJ1-1; D gene unclear. This CDR3 is built from 17 residues. Per germline, CDR1 DFQATT and CDR2 SNEGSKA (reference sequence). Trimming cost V 6 bases and J 0 bases, with 23 bases left between them. CDR3 coding DNA: TGCAGTGCCAGCAGTTTAGGTGGGTCAGGACTGAACACTGAAGCTTTCTTT. Translation gives CSASSLGGSGLNTEAFF.

Ten or more counts support this clonotype. The chain has TRBV4-3 and TRBJ1-5; D unclear. The V gene lost 0 bases and the J gene lost 4 bases, with 13 bases spanning the gap. Germline CDR1 and CDR2: LGHNA and YSLEER. This CDR3 has 16 residues. The CDR3 DNA sequence: TGCGCCAGCAGCCAAGATCGGGGAGGAGGAAATCAGCCCCAGCATTTT. Translating it yields CASSQDRGGGNQPQHF.

This clonotype came up a few times. The chain joins TRBV19 to TRBJ1-6; 10 nucleotides align to TRBD1. Per the germline V gene, CDR1 is LNHDA and CDR2 is SQIVND (reference sequence). The V segment lost 6 bases and the J segment 5 bases; nucleotides outside the gene matches: 4. This CDR3 comprises 15 residues. The CDR3 reads CASSFGTGDNSPLHF. The CDR3 DNA reads TGTGCCAGTAGCTTTGGGACAGGGGATAATTCACCCCTCCACTTT.

This clonotype came up many times. This chain links TRBV11-1 with TRBJ2-7; possibly TRBD2 for D (6 bases). Germline assignment: CDR1 SGHAT and CDR2 FQDESV (reference sequence). This CDR3 region has 15 residues. Trimming shortened V by 3 bases and J by 0 bases, and 12 bases separated the two germline ends. The CDR3 region is CASSLGGTNSYEQYF. The CDR3 nucleotides read TGTGCCAGCAGCTTGGGGGGTACTAACTCCTACGAGCAGTACTTC.

Regarding this clonotype: One junction end does not reproduce the germline sequence, and a read error may be involved. J is TRBJ1-4 and V is TRBV29-1; D gene uncertain. This CDR3 comprises 14 residues. Germline V lookup: CDR1 SQVTM, CDR2 ANQGSEA. This chain's CDR3 is CSVQRPDTPKKLLF. In DNA, the CDR3 is TGCAGCGTCCAACGACCAGACACGCCTAAAAAACTGCTTTTT.

The J gene is TRBJ2-5, the V gene TRBV15, with 7 bases matching TRBD1. CDR3 length: 15 residues. CDR1 LNHNV and CDR2 YYDKDF come from the germline V gene (reference sequence). V shed 1 base, J shed 4 bases, and the junction held 6 bases outside the gene matches. The CDR3: CATSRAQGYGETQYF. The CDR3 DNA reads TGTGCCACCAGCAGAGCACAGGGGTATGGAGAGACCCAGTACTTC.